These T cell receptor beta chains were read from a single sample in a study of PD-1 blockade in classical Hodgkin lymphoma. TCRdb keeps only in-frame clones here, not all; method: immunoSEQ multiplex PCR. The table records approximately 61,000 clones, 85% to 90% of them present only once. This specimen consisted of peripheral blood mononuclear cells (PBMCs), obtained at baseline. The receptors come from a human donor with classical Hodgkin lymphoma. CDR3s include the opening cysteine and the closing phenylalanine or tryptophan. Each record gives: CDR3 DNA, CDR3 protein, CDR3 length, D gene, V gene, clone size, J gene. A D gene is named only where the DNA matches it firmly. Part of the rows lack a size; the others show once, few, many or a class for expanded clones.

CDR3nt: TGTGCCAGCAGTATCACCGGGACTAGCGCGGAGACCCAGTACTTC
CDR3aa: CASSITGTSAETQYF
len: 15
d_gene: TRBD2
v_gene: TRBV27
abundance: NA
j_gene: TRBJ2-5

CDR3nt: TGCAGCGTTGTGGCCGCCGGGACCGGGGAGCTGTTTTTT
CDR3aa: CSVVAAGTGELFF
len: 13
d_gene: NA
v_gene: TRBV29-1
abundance: NA
j_gene: TRBJ2-2

CDR3nt: TGTGCCAGTAGTACCGGGGTCCGCGAGCAGTACTTC
CDR3aa: CASSTGVREQYF
len: 12
d_gene: NA
v_gene: TRBV19
abundance: NA
j_gene: TRBJ2-7

CDR3nt: TGTGCCTGGGGAACCTCATTCGGGACTAGCGGATTTAATGAGCAGTTCTTC
CDR3aa: CAWGTSFGTSGFNEQFF
len: 17
d_gene: TRBD2
v_gene: TRBV30
abundance: NA
j_gene: TRBJ2-1

CDR3nt: TGCGCCAGCAGCTTGGGGACAGGGGGGACGGACGAGCAGTACTTC
CDR3aa: CASSLGTGGTDEQYF
len: 15
d_gene: TRBD1
v_gene: TRBV5-1
abundance: NA
j_gene: TRBJ2-7

CDR3nt: TGTGCCAGCAGGCGAAGCGGGGGGGCCACCAATGAGCAGTTCTTC
CDR3aa: CASRRSGGATNEQFF
len: 15
d_gene: TRBD2
v_gene: TRBV6-5
abundance: NA
j_gene: TRBJ2-1

CDR3nt: TGTGCCAGCAGCTTCCGGGACAGGATCTTCTATGGCTACACCTTC
CDR3aa: CASSFRDRIFYGYTF
len: 15
d_gene: TRBD1
v_gene: TRBV7-9
abundance: NA
j_gene: TRBJ1-2

CDR3nt: TGCGCCAGCAGCCAAGAAATAGTCCCGCTCTCTGGAAACACCATATATTTT
CDR3aa: CASSQEIVPLSGNTIYF
len: 17
d_gene: NA
v_gene: TRBV4-1
abundance: once
j_gene: TRBJ1-3

CDR3nt: TGCGCCAGCAGTGAGTCGGGGCCCGAAAAACTGTTTTTT
CDR3aa: CASSESGPEKLFF
len: 13
d_gene: NA
v_gene: TRBV10-1
abundance: few
j_gene: TRBJ1-4

CDR3nt: TGTGCCAGCAGCTTAGATAGGAGGGACCGGGCTTTCTTT
CDR3aa: CASSLDRRDRAFF
len: 13
d_gene: NA
v_gene: TRBV11-2
abundance: NA
j_gene: TRBJ1-1

CDR3nt: TGTGCCATCATAATCTCACCAGGGTCCCAAAACATTCAGTACTTC
CDR3aa: CAIIISPGSQNIQYF
len: 15
d_gene: NA
v_gene: TRBV10-3
abundance: NA
j_gene: TRBJ2-4